This TCR beta chain is drawn from a study of blood T cell repertoires in COVID-19. As originally analysed: Amplified reference gene primers provided the basis for estimating nucleated cell counts. The method was immunoSEQ multiplex PCR; TCRdb's version includes in-frame clones alone and lacks a portion of them. For V, J and clone size, that table is used; D and trimming come from the DNA. This sample carries 100,000 to 150,000 clones, 75% to 90% of them seen once, and the ten largest clones take about 2.5%. CDR1 is GTSNPN, CDR2 SVGIG, per germline (reference sequence). The V gene lost 7 bases and the J gene lost 1 base, with 13 bases spanning the gap. The CDR3 spans 13 residues.

Material for sequencing was peripheral blood. This TCR came from a man aged 45 to 65 with active COVID-19. V and J are TRBV30 and TRBJ2-5; tentatively, D is TRBD1 (5 bases). The CDR3 coding sequence is TGTGCCTTAGATCGGACATTCCAAGAGACCCAGTACTTC. This encodes CALDRTFQETQYF.